Sequencing of this T cell receptor beta chain was carried out in a study of breast tumors, draining lymph nodes, adjacent tissues. Each CDR3 protein is one row after TCRdb ran MiXCR on the multiplex PCR reads. Found here are approximately 210,000 distinct CDR3 sequences, 30% to 35% of them singletons; the top ten hold approximately 4%. The CDR3 covers 14 residues. The V and J ends lost 4 bases and 4 bases respectively, with 11 bases between them. The germline V gene encodes CDR1 SGHRS and CDR2 YFSETQ. Samples came from axillary lymph nodes draining the breast cancer. This clonotype has ten or more counts.

This receptor was taken from a female donor with breast cancer. Some clones in this sample may be carry-over from other donors' samples. The J gene is TRBJ2-2, the V gene TRBV5-1, with D perhaps matching TRBD2 (5 bases). Material for sequencing was axillary lymph node tissue. CDR3 coding DNA: TGCGCCAGCAGCCCGACTACTATCACCGGGGAGCTGTTTTTT. It translates to CASSPTTITGELFF.